The 19 T cell receptor beta chains below all came from one sample that was sequenced in a study of cytomegalovirus exposure and HLA in healthy donors. 13 Jbeta primers and 60 Vbeta primers were used for the PCR. Assay used: immunoSEQ multiplex PCR; TCRdb lists only in-frame clones, some missing. The sample lists some 150,000 clones, about 80% occurring once. Sequenced material: PBMCs. The source is a woman aged 45-59 years in good health and CMV-seronegative.

V and J are TRBV6-1 and TRBJ1-2; D unclear. Germline CDR1 MNHNS, CDR2 SASEGT. Trimming stripped 6 bases from V and 3 bases from J, with 11 bases between. This CDR3 is 13 amino acids long. This CDR3 reads CASRTNRDYGYTF. As DNA, the CDR3 is TGTGCCAGCAGGACGAACAGAGACTATGGCTACACCTTC.

This clone was recorded a few times. V and J are TRBV7-9 and TRBJ2-7; no firm D call. Germline loops: CDR1 SEHNR, CDR2 FQNEAQ (reference sequence). V lost 5 bases, J lost 0 bases, and 2 bases lay in between. CDR3 length: 11 residues. The DNA of the CDR3 is TGTGCCAGCAGCCTCTCCTACGAGCAGTACTTC. Encoded protein: CASSLSYEQYF.

The V call is TRBV28, the J call TRBJ1-5; TRBD1 matches 10 bases. This CDR3 comprises 15 residues. The V segment lost 10 bases and the J segment 2 bases; nucleotides outside the gene matches: 8. CDR1 and CDR2 from the germline V gene are MDHEN and SYDVKM. The CDR3: CAISGGTGGNQPQHF. The CDR3 DNA reads TGTGCCATCTCGGGAGGGACAGGGGGCAATCAGCCCCAGCATTTT.

The CDR3 DNA reads as TGTGCCAGCAGCCCAGGGACAGGGGGTTCCTATGGCTACACCTTC. Translation: CASSPGTGGSYGYTF. J is TRBJ1-2 and V is TRBV7-8, with 11 bases fitting TRBD1. This CDR3 comprises 15 residues. The germline V gene has CDR1 SGHVS and CDR2 FQNEAQ. Trimming took 5 bases from V and 4 from J; bases not matched to a gene: 6. The whole variable domain, filled in from reference TRBV7-8 and TRBJ1-2, reads GAGVSQSPRYKVAKRGQDVALRCDPISGHVSLFWYQQALGQGPEFLTYFQNEAQLDKSGLPSDRFFAERPEGSVSTLKIQRTQQEDSAVYLCASSPGTGGSYGYTFGSGTRLTVV.

V usage is TRBV7-8 and J usage is TRBJ1-6; no reliable D call. Deletions cut 4 bases from V and 10 bases from J, with 20 bases between. The germline V gene encodes CDR1 SGHVS and CDR2 FQNEAQ. There are 16 residues in the CDR3. The CDR3 DNA reads as TGTGCCAGCAGCTCGCACGGGCCCGGGGTTCGATCACCCCTCCACTTT. As protein: CASSSHGPGVRSPLHF.

The CDR3 region is CASSQAFRNGYTF. The CDR3 nucleotides are TGTGCCAGTAGTCAGGCGTTCAGGAATGGCTACACCTTC. J is TRBJ1-2 and V is TRBV19; D remains unclear. This CDR3 comprises 13 residues. Between the trimmed V and J ends, which lost 5 bases and 6 bases, there was a span of 13 bases. The V gene's germline CDR1 is LNHDA and CDR2 SQIVND (reference sequence).

CDR3 coding DNA: TGCGCCAGCAGCCAAGGCGACAGAACCCAAGAGACCCAGTACTTC. Its protein product is CASSQGDRTQETQYF. The J gene is TRBJ2-5, the V gene TRBV4-3; D may be TRBD1 (5 bases). V dropped 1 base and J dropped 1 base, with 10 bases sitting between them. CDR3 size: 15 residues. Per the germline V gene, CDR1 is LGHNA and CDR2 is YSLEER.

The CDR3 DNA follows: TGCGCCAGCAGCTTGGGGGGCGGTGGAGTAGGTTCACCCCTCCACTTT. Translating it yields CASSLGGGGVGSPLHF. This sequence joins TRBV5-1 and TRBJ1-6; the D gene is possibly TRBD1 (5 bases). The CDR3 sequence is 16 residues long. Looked up from germline, CDR1 is SGHRS and CDR2 is YFSETQ. Trimming shortened V by 0 bases and J by 9 bases, and 16 bases separated the two germline ends.

This clone was seen a few times. The chain couples TRBV4-1 to TRBJ2-3; TRBD2 aligns across 8 bases. Germline lookup yields CDR1 MGHRA and CDR2 YSYEKL. The CDR3 has 17 residues. The trim removed 0 bases at V and 6 bases at J, leaving 11 bases unmatched. DNA for the CDR3: TGCGCCAGCAGCCAAGAACCTGTAACGGGAGGGCCTGATACGCAGTATTTT. It encodes CASSQEPVTGGPDTQYF.

Points on this clone: An end of the junction differs from the germline gene, which may be a read error. The chain carries TRBV18 and TRBJ2-2, with TRBD2 matching 10 bases. The CDR3 is 16 amino acids. CDR1 and CDR2 from the germline V gene are KGHSH and LQKENI. The CDR3 region has the DNA TGTGCCAGTTCACCACCAAGCGGGAGGGCCACCGGGGAGCTGTTTTTT. Translation gives CASSPPSGRATGELFF.

This chain uses TRBV6-5 with TRBJ2-2; D is possibly TRBD1 (6 bases). This CDR3 region has 14 residues. The germline CDR1 and CDR2 sequences are MNHEY and SVGAGI. V was pared by 6 bases and J by 3 bases, with 11 bases between. CDR3 nucleotide sequence: TGTGCCAGCAGGAAACAGGGCTACACCGGGGAGCTGTTTTTT. Residues: CASRKQGYTGELFF.

The rearrangement uses TRBV5-6 and TRBJ2-7; D is uncertain. This CDR3 is built from 14 residues. Between the trimmed V and J ends, which lost 0 bases and 2 bases, there was a span of 9 bases. The V gene's germline CDR1 is SGHDT and CDR2 YYEEEE. The CDR3 region is CASSLGSLPYEQYF. Written as DNA, the CDR3 is TGTGCCAGCAGCTTGGGAAGCCTTCCCTACGAGCAGTACTTC.

The CDR3 nucleotides read TGCAGCGCTAGCGGTAGCTACAATGAGCAGTTCTTC. It yields the protein CSASGSYNEQFF. The rearrangement uses TRBV29-1 and TRBJ2-1, with TRBD2 matching 7 bases. The CDR3 covers 12 residues. Germline lookup yields CDR1 SQVTM and CDR2 ANQGSEA. V dropped 7 bases and J dropped 3; count of bases not matched to a gene: 3.

The table lists this clone with a count of one. The V gene is TRBV6-1, the J gene TRBJ2-3; 8 nucleotides agree with TRBD2. J gave up 3 bases and V 10 bases, and 12 bases lay outside the gene matches. The CDR3 runs to 15 residues. In germline, CDR1 is MNHNS, CDR2 SASEGT. CDR3 residues: CATKPGGALTDTQYF. The CDR3, as DNA: TGTGCCACCAAACCCGGGGGGGCACTAACAGATACGCAGTATTTT.

This clone came up once. The V gene is TRBV9, the J gene TRBJ2-3; 9 nucleotides match TRBD1. Trimming took 0 bases from V and 0 from J; bases not matched to a gene: 2. This CDR3 is 16 amino acids long. The germline V gene has CDR1 SGDLS and CDR2 YYNGEE. CDR3 amino acids: CASSVGTGASTDTQYF. The CDR3 DNA reads as TGTGCCAGCAGCGTAGGGACAGGGGCTAGCACAGATACGCAGTATTTT. Based on the CDR3 plus reference TRBV9 and TRBJ2-3, the full variable domain is DSGVTQTPKHLITATGQRVTLRCSPRSGDLSVYWYQQSLDQGLQFLIQYYNGEERAKGNILERFSAQQFPDLHSELNLSSLELGDSALYFCASSVGTGASTDTQYFGPGTRLTVL.

This clone was recorded a few times. V gene TRBV9 combines with J gene TRBJ2-3; possible D gene TRBD1, 5 bases. CDR1 is SGDLS and CDR2 is YYNGEE in the germline V gene. Deletions cut 4 bases from V and 1 base from J, with 16 bases between. CDR3 length equals 16 residues. The CDR3 spells CASSPKQETGTDTQYF. As DNA, the CDR3 is TGTGCCAGCAGCCCCAAACAGGAGACAGGCACAGATACGCAGTATTTT.

This chain joins TRBV4-1 and TRBJ1-3; TRBD1 might be the D (6 bases). In germline, CDR1 is MGHRA, CDR2 YSYEKL. V lost 4 bases and J lost 1, with 14 bases in between. The CDR3 consists of 16 residues. The CDR3 nucleotides are TGCGCCAGCAGCCCAGCGGGGGGCAGGTCTGGAAACACCATATATTTT. Amino acids: CASSPAGGRSGNTIYF.

A single count supports this clone. The chain has TRBV2 and TRBJ1-6; TRBD1 matches at 9 bases. V was clipped by 8 bases and J by 15 bases; unmatched bases: 11. CDR3 length: 13 residues. The germline gives CDR1 SNHLY, CDR2 FYNNEI. The CDR3 DNA follows: TGTGCCAGCGCTAAGGGACAGGGAAGTCTCCTCCACTTT. Translated: CASAKGQGSLLHF.

V usage is TRBV28 and J usage is TRBJ1-4, with TRBD1 matching 9 bases. The CDR3 is made up of 15 amino acids. V shed 6 bases, J shed 7 bases, and the junction held 9 bases outside the gene matches. CDR1 is MDHEN and CDR2 is SYDVKM in the germline V gene. This CDR3 is CASSIGTGRVEKLFF. DNA of the CDR3: TGTGCCAGCAGCATAGGGACAGGGAGGGTTGAAAAACTGTTTTTT.